The 14 T cell receptor beta chains given below trace back to one sample, sequenced in a study of lymphopenia after photon versus proton radiotherapy. Sequencing used immunoSEQ multiplex PCR; TCRdb keeps in-frame clones, though not all of them. The repertoire holds fewer than 50,000 clones, with 65% to 90% as singletons. This specimen consisted of peripheral blood, obtained from a patient treated with photon-based radiotherapy. These receptors were collected from a man aged 35 to 55 with gastric cancer.

V and J are TRBV5-3 and TRBJ2-7; 7 bases are a match to TRBD1. TRBV5-3 is designated an ORF whose function remains uncertain. The CDR3 length is 18 residues. Unmatched junction bases numbered 17, after V lost 2 bases and J lost 3 bases. The CDR3 is CARSFGDRDGQESYEQYF. CDR3 bases: TGTGCCAGAAGCTTTGGCGACAGGGACGGACAGGAGAGCTACGAGCAGTACTTC.

The V gene is TRBV9, the J gene TRBJ1-4, with 8 bases matching TRBD1. This CDR3 is 14 amino acids long. Germline CDR1 and CDR2: SGDLS and YYNGEE. J was trimmed by 7 bases and V by 3 bases; bases with no gene match: 5. The CDR3 region has the DNA TGTGCCAGCAGCGGCCAGGGGGCCGGTGAAAAACTGTTTTTT. As protein: CASSGQGAGEKLFF.

The genes are TRBV6-4 and TRBJ1-1; D ambiguous. The V and J ends lost 7 bases and 1 base respectively, with 10 bases between them. Germline V lookup: CDR1 MRHNA, CDR2 SNTAGT. This CDR3 spans 13 amino acids. CDR3 coding DNA: TGTGCCAGCATCATGGCAGCGAACACTGAAGCTTTCTTT. Protein: CASIMAANTEAFF.

This chain uses TRBV4-3 with TRBJ1-6; D is unresolved. Germline lookup yields CDR1 LGHNA and CDR2 YSLEER. This CDR3 is 13 amino acids long. Trimming removed 1 base from V and 10 bases from J, with 8 bases in between. The CDR3 sequence is CASSQGQRSPLHF. The CDR3 nucleotides are TGCGCCAGCAGCCAAGGACAACGGTCACCCCTCCACTTT.

This chain links TRBV18 with TRBJ1-2, with D unresolved. The V gene's germline CDR1 is KGHSH and CDR2 LQKENI. This CDR3 spans 11 amino acids. Between the trimmed V and J ends, which lost 4 bases and 6 bases, there was a span of 6 bases. In DNA form, the CDR3 reads TGTGCCAGCTCACAGGGAGATGGCTACACCTTC. Translated: CASSQGDGYTF.

Only one count was recorded for this clone. This chain links TRBV30 with TRBJ1-4, with D possibly TRBD1 on 5 matching bases. The CDR3 runs 15 residues. The V end lost 5 bases, the J end lost 8 bases, and 21 bases lay between the germline ends. Germline V CDR1 and CDR2: GTSNPN, SVGIG (reference sequence). The CDR3 spells CAWGAGTASGEKLFF. Here the CDR3 DNA reads TGTGCCTGGGGGGCAGGGACGGCCTCAGGGGAAAAACTGTTTTTT.

The gene calls are TRBV4-2 and TRBJ1-2, with D possibly matching TRBD1 (5 bases). The CDR3 length is 13 residues. The germline CDR1 and CDR2 sequences are LGHNA and YNFKEQ. Between the trimmed V and J ends, which lost 5 bases and 3 bases, there was a span of 10 bases. This CDR3 is CASSLGDYYGYTF. In DNA, the CDR3 is TGTGCCAGCAGCTTGGGGGATTACTATGGCTACACCTTC.

The genes are TRBV6-5 and TRBJ1-5; D is perhaps TRBD1 (6 bases). The V end was cut by 11 bases, the J end by 5 bases, with 19 bases between. This CDR3 region has 14 residues. Per germline, CDR1 MNHEY and CDR2 SVGAGI. The CDR3 bases are TGTGCCGGAGGTAAGGGGGGGGCCGATCAGCCCCAGCATTTT. It specifies CAGGKGGADQPQHF.

On this clone: Additional DNA sequences in this sample encode the identical CDR3. The chain employs TRBV9 and TRBJ2-5; D is undetermined. This CDR3 has 14 residues. Germline V gene lookup returns CDR1 SGDLS and CDR2 YYNGEE. V was cut by 0 bases and J by 1 base, with 7 bases left in between. The CDR3 region has the DNA TGTGCCAGCAGCGTAGGAACCGTCCAAGAGACCCAGTACTTC. Translated: CASSVGTVQETQYF.

V usage is TRBV7-2 and J usage is TRBJ1-6, with a possible D match to TRBD1 (6 bases). This CDR3 has 14 residues. Germline loops: CDR1 SGHTA, CDR2 FQGNSA. V was shortened by 4 bases and J by 7 bases, with 11 bases between the two germline ends. CDR3 in DNA: TGTGCCAGCAGCTCCCGACAGGAAAATTCACCCCTCCACTTT. Encoded protein: CASSSRQENSPLHF.

The chain combines TRBV29-1 with TRBJ1-2, with TRBD1 as a possible D gene (5 bases). Trimming removed 5 bases at V and 6 bases at J, with 10 bases between. The CDR3 length is 11 residues. Germline values: CDR1 SQVTM, CDR2 ANQGSEA. CDR3 residues: CSVLAGNGYTF. In nucleotides, the CDR3 is TGCAGCGTTCTGGCAGGGAATGGCTACACCTTC.

In this sample, this clone turned up a few times. This chain uses TRBV9 with TRBJ2-5, with D possibly TRBD2 on 6 matching bases. V lost 0 bases and J lost 5, with 11 bases in between. Germline V gene sequence: CDR1 SGDLS, CDR2 YYNGEE. This CDR3 region has 14 residues. CDR3 protein: CASSVGSGDETQYF. CDR3 coding DNA: TGTGCCAGCAGCGTAGGGTCGGGAGACGAGACCCAGTACTTC.

The count of this clone is one. The chain joins TRBV6-5 to TRBJ1-5; D is perhaps TRBD1 (6 bases). Germline CDR1 MNHEY, CDR2 SVGAGI. The ends were cut back, 5 bases at V and 1 base at J, with 9 bases in the middle. CDR3 length: 14 residues. The CDR3 reads CASSPGQSNQPQHF. Here the CDR3 DNA reads TGTGCCAGCAGTCCTGGACAGAGCAATCAGCCCCAGCATTTT.

The chain links TRBV13 to TRBJ2-7; maybe TRBD1 (6 bases). The V gene lost 5 bases and the J gene lost 1 base, with 18 bases spanning the gap. Germline-derived CDR1 and CDR2 are PRHDT and FYEKMQ (reference sequence). This CDR3 has 16 amino acids. This CDR3 is CASSPHLGQGSYEQYF. The CDR3 bases are TGTGCCAGCAGCCCCCATCTAGGGCAGGGGTCCTACGAGCAGTACTTC.